Below are 17 T cell receptor beta chains sequenced from a single sample in a study of blood T cell repertoires in COVID-19. Sequencing used immunoSEQ multiplex PCR; TCRdb keeps in-frame clones, though not all of them. The repertoire has about 43,000 clones, 80% to 90% of them found once; the top ten carry roughly 15%. The specimen was peripheral blood. Receptors originate from a man in his 60s with active COVID-19.

The V gene is TRBV2, the J gene TRBJ1-2, with D perhaps TRBD1 (6 bases). CDR1 and CDR2 (germline): SNHLY, FYNNEI. The ends were cut back, 7 bases at V and 4 bases at J, with 16 bases in the middle. The CDR3 spans 14 residues. The CDR3 DNA follows: TGTGCCAGCAAGAACAGGGAGGGAGTCTATGGCTACACCTTC. This codes for CASKNREGVYGYTF. Filled out from reference TRBV2 and TRBJ1-2, the complete variable domain reads EPEVTQTPSHQVTQMGQEVILRCVPISNHLYFYWYRQILGQKVEFLVSFYNNEISEKSEIFDDQFSVERPDGSNFTLKIRSTKLEDSAMYFCASKNREGVYGYTFGSGTRLTVV.

This clone has only one observation. J is TRBJ2-2 and V is TRBV4-3, with D hard to call. V was shortened by 0 bases and J by 5 bases, with 7 bases between the two germline ends. The germline V gene has CDR1 LGHNA and CDR2 YSLEER. The CDR3 extends over 14 amino acids. CDR3 nucleotides: TGCGCCAGCAGCCAAGATGTCGGGACCGGGGAGCTGTTTTTT. Its translation is CASSQDVGTGELFF.

J is TRBJ2-1 and V is TRBV5-1; 13 bases line up with TRBD2. This CDR3 comprises 15 residues. With V trimmed by 2 bases and J by 10 bases, 6 bases remained unmatched. The germline gives CDR1 SGHRS, CDR2 YFSETQ. CDR3 nucleotide sequence: TGCGCCAGCAGCTTAGGACTAGCGGGAGTAAGAGAGCAGTTCTTC. Protein: CASSLGLAGVREQFF. The variable domain in full, completed from reference TRBV5-1 and TRBJ2-1, reads KAGVTQTPRYLIKTRGQQVTLSCSPISGHRSVSWYQQTPGQGLQFLFEYFSETQRNKGNFPGRFSGRQFSNSRSEMNVSTLELGDSALYLCASSLGLAGVREQFFGPGTRLTVL.

This sequence joins TRBV6-5 and TRBJ2-3; a possible D gene is TRBD2 (6 bases). Germline V gene sequence: CDR1 MNHEY, CDR2 SVGAGI. Trimming cost V 7 bases and J 0 bases, with 11 bases left between them. The CDR3 is made up of 14 amino acids. CDR3 coding DNA: TGTGCCAGCACCGGGGGAGCTAGCACAGATACGCAGTATTTT. It encodes CASTGGASTDTQYF.

This chain uses TRBV28 with TRBJ1-4, with D perhaps TRBD1 (5 bases). The CDR3 sequence is 12 residues long. Germline V gives CDR1 MDHEN, CDR2 SYDVKM. V dropped 6 bases and J dropped 6 bases, with 8 bases sitting between them. The CDR3 bases are TGTGCCAGCAGCGGAGGGGATGAAAAACTGTTTTTT. Encoded protein: CASSGGDEKLFF.

This clone was recorded a few times. The J gene is TRBJ2-3, the V gene TRBV7-3; 7 bases are a match to TRBD2. The V and J ends lost 5 bases and 6 bases, in that order; junction bases with no gene match: 5. The CDR3 loop spans 13 amino acids. Germline lookup yields CDR1 SGHTA and CDR2 FQGTGA. The DNA for the CDR3 is TGTGCCAGCAGCGACGGGGGGAAGGATACGCAGTATTTT. As protein: CASSDGGKDTQYF.

The chain is built from TRBV27 and TRBJ2-5, with TRBD1 matching over 9 bases. The CDR3 loop spans 22 amino acids. Unmatched junction bases numbered 31, after V lost 10 bases and J lost 1 base. Germline-derived CDR1 and CDR2 are MNHEY and SMNVEV (reference sequence). The CDR3 loop reads CANETTGGERDLGGRRQETQYF. The CDR3 DNA reads as TGTGCCAACGAGACGACAGGGGGAGAACGGGACCTGGGCGGGCGCCGCCAAGAGACCCAGTACTTC.

This chain's CDR3 is CASSYAVKNIQYF. CDR3 sequence (DNA): TGTGCCAGCAGTTATGCGGTTAAAAACATTCAGTACTTC. J is TRBJ2-4 and V is TRBV28; unclear D gene. This CDR3 spans 13 amino acids. CDR1 and CDR2 from the germline V gene are MDHEN and SYDVKM. The V and J ends lost 4 bases and 4 bases respectively, with 8 bases between them.

CDR3 nucleotides: TGTGCCAGCAGCAAAGGGCGCGGGATGCAGTTCTTC. Its protein product is CASSKGRGMQFF. V and J are TRBV21-1 and TRBJ2-1; the DNA was not used to check the table's D call, TRBD2. TRBV21-1 is recorded as a pseudogene. There are 12 residues in the CDR3.

The rearrangement links TRBV6-5 to TRBJ1-4; perhaps TRBD1 as D (6 bases). The germline CDR1 and CDR2 sequences are MNHEY and SVGAGI. The CDR3 is made up of 14 amino acids. The V gene lost 6 bases and the J gene lost 7 bases, with 15 bases spanning the gap. Here the CDR3 DNA reads TGTGCCAGCAGGGGAGGGGGAGAGAGTGAAAAACTGTTTTTT. Translated, it gives CASRGGGESEKLFF.

This clone appeared a single time. This sequence joins TRBV4-1 and TRBJ1-1; maybe TRBD1 (6 bases). Trimming cost V 4 bases and J 5 bases, with 20 bases left between them. This CDR3 spans 16 amino acids. CDR1 is MGHRA and CDR2 is YSYEKL in the germline V gene. The CDR3 protein is CASSRGSGGQLTEAFF. CDR3 in DNA: TGCGCCAGCAGCCGGGGTTCGGGTGGACAGCTTACTGAAGCTTTCTTT.

This chain connects TRBV7-9 to TRBJ1-4; TRBD1 matches at 8 bases. The V segment lost 2 bases and the J segment 7 bases; nucleotides outside the gene matches: 6. Germline V gene sequence: CDR1 SEHNR, CDR2 FQNEAQ (reference sequence). The CDR3 spans 15 residues. In DNA, the CDR3 is TGTGCCAGCAGCTTAAACTTGGGACAGGCTGAAAAACTGTTTTTT. This sequence encodes CASSLNLGQAEKLFF.

V usage is TRBV7-2 and J usage is TRBJ2-5, with D maybe TRBD2 (5 bases). The V and J ends lost 4 bases and 5 bases respectively, with 11 bases between them. This CDR3 is 13 amino acids long. The V gene's germline CDR1 is SGHTA and CDR2 FQGNSA. The CDR3 loop reads CASSSGPGETQYF. CDR3 nucleotides: TGTGCCAGCAGCTCAGGACCGGGGGAGACCCAGTACTTC.

The chain has TRBV5-4 and TRBJ1-2; 7 bases map to TRBD1. This CDR3 has 14 residues. Trimming cost V 0 bases and J 5 bases; bases outside gene matches: 4. Germline lookup yields CDR1 SGHNT and CDR2 YYREEE (reference sequence). The CDR3 bases are TGTGCCAGCAGCTTGGCGGGACAGTCATATGGCTACACCTTC. Protein sequence: CASSLAGQSYGYTF.

This clone counts as hyperexpanded (1% or more). V usage is TRBV27 and J usage is TRBJ2-7; D may be TRBD2 (5 bases). The germline V gene encodes CDR1 MNHEY and CDR2 SMNVEV (reference sequence). The ends were cut back, 5 bases at V and 0 bases at J, with 11 bases in the middle. CDR3 size: 14 residues. CDR3 sequence (DNA): TGTGCCAGCAGTCTAGCCCTTGACTCCTACGAGCAGTACTTC. Amino acids: CASSLALDSYEQYF.

V gene TRBV11-2 combines with J gene TRBJ2-7; a weak D match, TRBD1 (6 bases). The V end was cut by 5 bases, the J end by 2 bases, with 13 bases between. The CDR3 spans 14 residues. Germline V gene lookup returns CDR1 SGHAT and CDR2 FQNNGV. As DNA, the CDR3 is TGTGCCAGCAGCACTGGGACATCGACCTACGAGCAGTACTTC. It yields the protein CASSTGTSTYEQYF.

The genes are TRBV6-5 and TRBJ2-1; the D gene is possibly TRBD2 (6 bases). Germline V gene lookup returns CDR1 MNHEY and CDR2 SVGAGI. Trimming took off 6 bases at V and 6 bases at J, with 12 bases between the two ends. The CDR3 has 13 residues. The CDR3 DNA reads TGTGCCAGCAGCATGGGACTGTCCAATGAGCAGTTCTTC. Its protein is CASSMGLSNEQFF.